This entry describes one T cell receptor beta chain. The data originate from a study of blood T cells in healthy people across ages. Then a second PCR, running about 6 to 12 cycles, was carried out with a sample-barcoded 5' primer and a J-beta primer mix. TCRdb redid the calling of the 5' RACE reads with MiXCR, one entry per CDR3 protein. The table has around 970,000 distinct CDR3 sequences, around 54% seen once. This CDR3 comprises 13 residues. The rearrangement links TRBV21-1 to TRBJ1-2; the table gives TRBD1 as D, unverified against the DNA. TRBV21-1 is reported as a pseudogene. The receptor was derived from a woman aged 55-70 years in good health. Sequenced sample: blood. The CDR3 DNA sequence: TGTGCCAGCACCTTGGACAGGGGGAATGGCTACACCTTC. This gives the protein CASTLDRGNGYTF.